The entry that follows covers one TCR beta chain sequence. This entry belongs to a study of T-cell memory formation after mild COVID-19. Germline V gene data show CDR1 as KGHDR and CDR2 as SFDVKD. CDR3 length: 11 residues. Trimming left V 9 bases short and J 4 bases short, with 8 bases between. TCRdb re-derived calls from the 5' RACE reads in MiXCR, one entry per CDR3 protein. The table shows 450,000 or so distinct CDR3 sequences, with 20% to 25% occurring only once. This TCR derives from an adult woman who had mild COVID-19 (a few samples of this study predate the infection). Cell type and time point are not known. Sequencing was done on a sample of PBMCs or a T cell subset sorted from them (not recorded which). The genes are TRBV24-1 and TRBJ1-2; possible D gene TRBD1, 5 bases. The DNA for the CDR3 is TGTGCCACCGGGACGGCCTATGGCTACACCTTC. This encodes CATGTAYGYTF.